This TCR beta chain was profiled in a study of early stage breast cancer tumors. On the study more broadly: The ER+/PR+/HER2- tumors included roughly 8 ductal and four lobular carcinomas. Study-wide findings and caveats: Most shared enriched TCRB sequences were commonly generated ones. Comparing each tissue with blood distinguished tumor from normal in most of the 16 patients.

Concerning this clone: Its target is not known.

CDR3 length: 13 amino acids. Trimming shortened V by 3 bases and J by 1 base, and 7 bases separated the two germline ends. Germline CDR1 and CDR2: LGHNA and YNFKEQ. Blood replicates held 0.5 ug DNA, tumor or normal breast around 1.5 ug, two each. Profiling relied on immunoSEQ multiplex PCR, and the TCRdb table lists in-frame clones only, not all of them. The sample shows some 35,000 clones, 70% to 80% of them seen only once. This sequence originates from a person in their sixties or seventies with breast cancer. The J gene is TRBJ2-7, the V gene TRBV4-2; no definite D call. Sequenced input: blood. The CDR3, as DNA: TGTGCCAGCAGCCACGACAAGTCCTACGAGCAGTACTTC. This encodes CASSHDKSYEQYF.